This T cell receptor (beta chain) was sequenced during a study of cytomegalovirus exposure and HLA in healthy donors. Note on this clone: This specimen includes other DNA sequences encoding the same CDR3.

60 Vbeta and 13 Jbeta primers were used in PCR. The protocol was immunoSEQ multiplex PCR, while the TCRdb copy is restricted to in-frame clones and leaves out a portion. The table records approximately 170,000 clones, less than 90% of them present only once. V was trimmed by 2 bases and J by 4 bases, leaving 5 bases between them. CDR3 length: 12 residues. The germline V gene has CDR1 SQVTM and CDR2 ANQGSEA. Source material: PBMCs. This clonotype originated in a woman between 45 and 65 years old in good health and CMV-seropositive. The chain has TRBV29-1 and TRBJ2-2; weak D call: TRBD1 (5 bases). CDR3 residues: CSVERGTGELFF. Here the CDR3 DNA reads TGCAGCGTTGAAAGGGGCACCGGGGAGCTGTTTTTT.